The clone carrying this T cell receptor beta chain was recorded only once. Its antigen is still unknown. Original processing notes: Junction-only immunoSEQ data arrived without quality scores, meaning filtering differed. This table comes from immunoSEQ multiplex PCR, and its TCRdb copy is limited to in-frame clones, with some not included. That table furnishes V, J and clone size, whereas the DNA furnished D and trimming. The table includes roughly 1,500,000 clones, about 98.5% detected once. This sample is drawn from a study of shared clonotypes between healthy human individuals. V lost 4 bases and J lost 3; bases outside the gene matches: 6. Germline loops: CDR1 SGHAT, CDR2 FQNNGV. The CDR3 has 14 residues. Findings of the study overall: Around 4.7% of naive CD4 clonotypes were shared across a handful of donors.

The chain is built from TRBV11-2 and TRBJ2-7, with 7 bases matching TRBD2. The clonotype comes from a man younger than 40 in good health. The sequencing input was naive CD4+ T cells sorted from blood. This sample's subset: CD45RA+ positively selected. In DNA, the CDR3 is TGTGCCAGCAGCTCCCCCCGGGACTACTACGAGCAGTACTTC. The encoded protein is CASSSPRDYYEQYF.